Reported below is one TCR beta chain. The data are from a study of cytomegalovirus exposure and HLA in healthy donors. The study ran its PCR with 60 Vbeta and 13 Jbeta primers. Per the original methods: In a later analysis, of about 80 million unique beta chains, about 12 million appeared in at least two donors. Data came from immunoSEQ multiplex PCR; TCRdb stores just in-frame clones and leaves some out. For V, J and clone size, that table is used; D and trimming come from the DNA. The sample's table shows about 160,000 clones. CDR1 and CDR2 from the germline V gene are SGHTA and FQGTGA. The CDR3 spans 16 residues. The J segment lost 0 bases and the V segment lost 3 bases, leaving 6 bases of the junction unmatched.

This chain joins TRBV7-3 and TRBJ2-3; TRBD2 matches at 7 bases. This clonotype was sampled from a woman aged 60-75 years in good health and CMV-seronegative. The specimen was PBMCs. The CDR3 loop reads CASSLTTSSSTDTQYF. The CDR3 bases are TGTGCCAGCAGCTTGACGACTAGCTCTAGCACAGATACGCAGTATTTT.